Below, 11 T cell receptor beta chains from the same sample are listed, as sequenced in a study of monozygotic twins with inflammatory bowel disease. From its re-call of the 5' RACE reads, TCRdb lists each CDR3 protein once, without DNA. The table lists about 420,000 distinct CDR3 sequences. The sequenced sample was blood. These receptors all come from a human donor with ulcerative colitis or Crohn's disease, or a healthy co-twin of an affected twin (not recorded which).

The CDR3 loop is CASRLGTPDTGELFF. The J gene is TRBJ2-2, the V gene TRBV7-9; TCRdb outputs TRBD2, but without DNA this stays unchecked. The CDR3 spans 15 residues. Per the germline V gene, CDR1 is SEHNR and CDR2 is FQNEAQ (reference sequence).

V usage is TRBV5-4 and J usage is TRBJ1-1; the D call of TRBD1 rests on TCRdb alone, since no DNA is present to check it. Germline V gives CDR1 SGHNT, CDR2 YYREEE (reference sequence). The CDR3 covers 15 residues. CDR3 sequence: CASSLRAGAGTEAFF.

The rearrangement joins TRBV5-1 to TRBJ2-7; TCRdb outputs TRBD2, but without DNA this stays unchecked. CDR3 size: 14 residues. CDR1 and CDR2 from the germline V gene are SGHRS and YFSETQ. Here the CDR3 reads CASRSAGNTYEQYF.

The chain carries TRBV2 and TRBJ1-1; TCRdb's D call, TRBD1, is unchecked because there is no DNA. CDR3 length: 15 amino acids. Germline V gene data show CDR1 as SNHLY and CDR2 as FYNNEI. CDR3 sequence: CASSNRGVVETEAFF.

This chain joins TRBV6-4 and TRBJ1-1. The CDR3 consists of 13 residues. Germline CDR1 MRHNA, CDR2 SNTAGT. The CDR3 loop is CASSAKKNTEAFF.

J is TRBJ1-4 and V is TRBV18. Germline assignment: CDR1 KGHSH and CDR2 LQKENI. This CDR3 has 17 residues. CDR3 in amino acids: CASSPEDPVMWDEKLFF.

J is TRBJ2-1 and V is TRBV24-1; TCRdb lists TRBD2, though no DNA is available to test this call. CDR3 length: 18 amino acids. Germline CDR1 KGHDR, CDR2 SFDVKD. The CDR3 is CATSDQGTSGRPYNEQFF.

This chain connects TRBV20-1 to TRBJ2-3; TCRdb designates TRBD2, a call that cannot be tested without DNA. CDR1 is DFQATT and CDR2 is SNEGSKA in the germline V gene (reference sequence). The CDR3 loop spans 16 amino acids. This CDR3 is CSASSQTSGLTDTQYF.

The chain employs TRBV5-1 and TRBJ1-3; with no DNA, the TCRdb D assignment of TRBD1 cannot be verified. The CDR3 spans 17 residues. From germline, CDR1 is SGHRS and CDR2 YFSETQ. The CDR3 loop reads CASSTGTGGSSGNTIYF.

The V gene is TRBV10-3, the J gene TRBJ1-2; the D call of TRBD1 rests on TCRdb alone, since no DNA is present to check it. There are 16 residues in the CDR3. In germline, CDR1 is ENHRY, CDR2 SYGVKD. The CDR3: CAIGPSLGQPVYGYTF.

This rearrangement joins TRBV18 to TRBJ2-3. Germline V gene lookup returns CDR1 KGHSH and CDR2 LQKENI. This CDR3 region has 14 residues. The chain's CDR3 is CASSPAKGSDTQYF.